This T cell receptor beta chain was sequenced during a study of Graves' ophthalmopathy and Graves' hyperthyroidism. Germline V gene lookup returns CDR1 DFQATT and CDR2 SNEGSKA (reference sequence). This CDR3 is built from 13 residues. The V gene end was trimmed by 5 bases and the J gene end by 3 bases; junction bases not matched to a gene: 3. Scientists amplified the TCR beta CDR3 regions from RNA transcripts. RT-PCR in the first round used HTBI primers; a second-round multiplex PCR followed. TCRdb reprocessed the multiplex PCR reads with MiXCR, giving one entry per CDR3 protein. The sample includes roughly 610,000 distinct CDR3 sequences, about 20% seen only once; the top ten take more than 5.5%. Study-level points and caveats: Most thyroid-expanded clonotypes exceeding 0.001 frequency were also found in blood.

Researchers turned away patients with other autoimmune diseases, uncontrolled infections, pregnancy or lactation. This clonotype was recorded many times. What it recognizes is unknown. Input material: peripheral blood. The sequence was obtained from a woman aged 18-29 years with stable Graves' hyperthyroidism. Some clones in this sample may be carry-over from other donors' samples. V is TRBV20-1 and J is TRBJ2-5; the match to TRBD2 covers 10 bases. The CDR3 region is CSAAGTSEETQYF. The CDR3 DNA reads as TGCAGTGCTGCCGGGACTAGCGAAGAGACCCAGTACTTC.